This paragraph reports one TCR beta chain. No antigen is known for it. Using immunoSEQ multiplex PCR, the repertoire was profiled, and TCRdb retains in-frame clones only, with some absent. This sample has about 680,000 clones, with about 89% found just once. The data were taken from a study of Ad26.COV2.S vaccination and SARS-CoV-2 variants. Whole-study context: The Ad26.COV2.S arm of the COV1001 trial was where the donor was placed.

Regarding the study as a whole: Non-spike TCR breadth was similar in vaccine and placebo recipients. Once vaccination had occurred, spike-specific CD8+ and CD4+ T cell responses reportedly showed substantial breadth.

Specified treatment: about 20 received Ad26.COV2.S at low or high dose, single or two shots; roughly 5 received placebo; per-sample allocation not given. After the first vaccine or placebo injection, samples were drawn on day 63. An adult of 18-55 years in Boston served as donor. Germline CDR1 reads SGHNT; CDR2 reads YYREEE (reference sequence). Unmatched junction bases numbered 5, after V lost 1 base and J lost 8 bases. This CDR3 has 14 residues. The chain combines TRBV5-4 with TRBJ2-1; 8 nucleotides align to TRBD2. This sequence originates from a person between 18 and 65 years old who received the Ad26.COV2.S COVID-19 vaccine or a placebo. The sample was peripheral blood, taken in a trial of Ad26.COV2.S vaccine versus placebo. CDR3 sequence reads: CASSLSGSRDEQFF. CDR3 bases: TGTGCCAGCAGCTTGAGCGGGAGTAGGGATGAGCAGTTCTTC.